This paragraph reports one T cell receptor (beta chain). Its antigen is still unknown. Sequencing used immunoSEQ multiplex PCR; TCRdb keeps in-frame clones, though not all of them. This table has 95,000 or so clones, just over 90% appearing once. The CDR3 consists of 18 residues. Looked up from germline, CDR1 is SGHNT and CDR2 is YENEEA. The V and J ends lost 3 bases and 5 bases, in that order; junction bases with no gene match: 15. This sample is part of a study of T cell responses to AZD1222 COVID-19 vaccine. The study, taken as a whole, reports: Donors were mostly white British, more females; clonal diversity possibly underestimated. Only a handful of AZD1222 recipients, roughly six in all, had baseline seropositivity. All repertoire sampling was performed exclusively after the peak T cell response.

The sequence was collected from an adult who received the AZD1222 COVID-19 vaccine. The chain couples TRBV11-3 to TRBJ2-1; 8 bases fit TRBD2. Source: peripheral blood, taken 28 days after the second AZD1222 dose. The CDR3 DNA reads TGTGCCAGCAGCTTTGAGGTTAGCCCGGGGGGGTTTGACAATGAGCAGTTCTTC. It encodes CASSFEVSPGGFDNEQFF.